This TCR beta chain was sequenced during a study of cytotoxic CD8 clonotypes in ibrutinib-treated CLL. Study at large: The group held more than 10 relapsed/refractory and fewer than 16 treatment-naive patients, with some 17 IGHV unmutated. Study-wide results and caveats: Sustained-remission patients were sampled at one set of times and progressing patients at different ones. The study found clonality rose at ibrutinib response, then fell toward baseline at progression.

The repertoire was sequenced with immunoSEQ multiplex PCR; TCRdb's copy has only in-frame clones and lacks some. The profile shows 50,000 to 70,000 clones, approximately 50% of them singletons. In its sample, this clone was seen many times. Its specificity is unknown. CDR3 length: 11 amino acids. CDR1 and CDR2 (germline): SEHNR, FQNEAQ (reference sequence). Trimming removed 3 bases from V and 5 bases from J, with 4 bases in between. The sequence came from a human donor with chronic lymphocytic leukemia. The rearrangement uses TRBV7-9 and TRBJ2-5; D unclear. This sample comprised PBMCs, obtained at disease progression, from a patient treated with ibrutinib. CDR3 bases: TGTGCCAGCAGCTTTGGGGAGACCCAGTACTTC. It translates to CASSFGETQYF.